The present T cell receptor beta chain was sequenced within a study of blood T cell repertoires in COVID-19. In the study overall: Samples representing acute and convalescent COVID-19 were sourced from the United States, Italy and Spain.

Germline CDR1 is KGHSH and CDR2 is LQKENI. V lost 6 bases and J lost 0; bases outside the gene matches: 11. The CDR3 runs 17 residues. Only in-frame clones appear in the TCRdb table, and some are missing; sequencing was by immunoSEQ multiplex PCR. The sample consists of 250,000 or so clones, around 86% of them appearing once. The receptor comes from a woman in her thirties or forties who had recovered from COVID-19. The sequenced sample consisted of peripheral blood. V gene TRBV18 combines with J gene TRBJ1-3; 7 bases are shared with TRBD1. CDR3 in DNA: TGTGCCAGCTCGCTCAACCGGGACAGTAGCTCTGGAAACACCATATATTTT. It yields the protein CASSLNRDSSSGNTIYF.